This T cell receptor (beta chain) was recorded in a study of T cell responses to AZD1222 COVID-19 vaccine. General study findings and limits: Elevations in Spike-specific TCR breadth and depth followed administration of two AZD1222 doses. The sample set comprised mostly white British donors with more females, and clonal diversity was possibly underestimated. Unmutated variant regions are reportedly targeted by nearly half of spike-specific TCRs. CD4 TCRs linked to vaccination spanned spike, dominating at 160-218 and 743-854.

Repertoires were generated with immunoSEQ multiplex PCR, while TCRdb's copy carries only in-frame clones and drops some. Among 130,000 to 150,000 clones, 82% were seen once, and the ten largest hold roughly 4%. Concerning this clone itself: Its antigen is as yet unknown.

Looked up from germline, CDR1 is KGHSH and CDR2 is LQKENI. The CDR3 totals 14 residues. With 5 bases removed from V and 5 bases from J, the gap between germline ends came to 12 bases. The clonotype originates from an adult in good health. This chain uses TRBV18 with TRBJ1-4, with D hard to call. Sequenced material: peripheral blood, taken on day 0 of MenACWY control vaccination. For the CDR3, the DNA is TGTGCCAGCTCAAGAACAGAGCAAAATGAAAAACTGTTTTTT. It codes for CASSRTEQNEKLFF. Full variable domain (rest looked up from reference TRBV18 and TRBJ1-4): NAGVMQNPRHLVRRRGQEARLRCSPMKGHSHVYWYRQLPEEGLKFMVYLQKENIIDESGMPKERFSAEFPKEGPSILRIQQVVRGDSAAYFCASSRTEQNEKLFFGSGTQLSVL.